This T cell receptor beta chain was captured by sequencing in a study of early T cells in non-severe SARS-CoV-2 infection (dated by TCRdb to the early 2020s). For context, the study as a whole: Bulk RNA from unsorted whole blood was used for TCR sequencing, so alpha and beta chains could not be paired.

Library construction relied on 5' RACE. The sequencer listed for this sample is NextSeq 500. In the TCR library protocol, unique molecular identifiers were attached to individual cDNA molecules to correct for PCR bias and sequencing error. TCR alpha and beta chains were both sequenced, and the abundances of alpha and beta sequences in each sample were closely correlated with each other. The source study handled its data this way. V gene, J gene and CDR3 annotation of TCR sequences was performed with Decombinator V4. Expanded TCRs were defined as changing significantly between any two time points under a Poisson model with p below 0.0001. TCR abundances were normalised to the total number of TCRs sequenced per sample and were expressed as counts per million. TRAV1-2 paired with TRAJ12, TRAJ20 or TRAJ33 defined MAIT TCRs, while TRAV10 paired with TRAJ18 defined iNKT TCRs. VDJdb, accessed on 1 November 2021, was searched for TCRs annotated for CMV, EBV and SARS-CoV-2, and TCRs annotated for more than one antigen were excluded. TCRdb ran its own pipeline on the public reads, namely fastp trimming at Q25 and MiXCR clone calling, and kept in-frame beta chains. Each entry is one CDR3 protein sequence, shown with its most common DNA and genes. The authors' filters were not applied to this entry. The sample profile shows fewer than 65,000 distinct CDR3 sequences; around 9.7% of them were found once. The ten most abundant clones make up about 20% of the sample.

A case-control design nested within a healthcare worker cohort in London, UK, was used, with weekly nasopharyngeal swab PCR tests and blood sampling performed. Healthcare workers were recruited during the week of the UK lockdown, between 23 and 31 March 2020, and followed weekly for up to roughly 15 weeks. Study-wide conclusions, independent of this receptor: VDJdb matching was skewed toward anti-spike CD8 responses and likely underestimated virus-specific expansions, missing private and CD4 specificities.

The junction shows trimming of 1 base on V and 3 bases on J, plus 6 bases between the germline ends. Including the terminal cysteine and phenylalanine, the CDR3 comprises 13 residues. The retained sequence is limited to the CDR3, 39 bases, with the frame set at the first base. The germline V gene provides CDR1 SGHTA and CDR2 FQGNSA. This clonotype has only a few counts. Its antigen remains unidentified. No quality values exist for individual bases; no much larger clone is one base distant. Sequencing used whole blood. The receptor was derived from an adult who was a healthcare worker with PCR-confirmed SARS-CoV-2 infection or an uninfected control (not recorded which). The chain was built from TRBV7-2 and TRBJ1-2, with the D gene too uncertain to name. The sequence in DNA is TGTGCCAGCAGCTTAGGAGCCTACTATGGCTACACCTTC. This codes for CASSLGAYYGYTF.